Below, 27 T cell receptor beta chains from the same sample are listed, as sequenced in a study of identical twins. TCRdb ran MiXCR on the 5' RACE reads and lists one entry per CDR3 protein. The sample lists under 800,000 distinct CDR3 sequences; 21% were seen once. In addition, the sample was reused for a study of T cells expressing NK-cell markers.

Sequencing was performed on PBMCs. Source of these receptors: a woman aged 18-35 years in good health.

This chain connects TRBV12-3 or TRBV12-4 to TRBJ2-7, with D tentatively TRBD2 (5 bases). V gave up 3 bases and J gave up 4 bases, with 13 bases separating them. CDR3 length: 14 residues. Here the CDR3 reads CASSFTRGKYEQYF. In DNA, the CDR3 is TGTGCCAGCAGTTTTACACGAGGGAAGTACGAGCAGTACTTC.

The chain has TRBV3-1 and TRBJ2-1; 9 bases are a match to TRBD2. V trimming: 5 bases; J trimming: 7 bases; junction bases outside the gene matches: 9. The CDR3 spans 15 residues. The germline V gene encodes CDR1 LGHDT and CDR2 YNNKEL (reference sequence). Written as DNA, the CDR3 is TGTGCCAGCAGCTTACGGCGGGGGGGCCCGAATGAGCAGTTCTTC. This translates into CASSLRRGGPNEQFF.

This clonotype turned up a few times. The chain combines TRBV5-1 with TRBJ2-7; D may be TRBD1 (6 bases). The CDR3 contains 14 residues. Between the trimmed V and J ends, which lost 5 bases and 3 bases, there was a span of 15 bases. The germline V gene encodes CDR1 SGHRS and CDR2 YFSETQ. CDR3: CASSGSGHHYEQYF. Written as DNA, the CDR3 is TGCGCCAGCAGTGGTTCGGGACACCACTACGAGCAGTACTTC.

This clonotype was found a few times. This chain connects TRBV4-3 to TRBJ2-3; D is ambiguous. The CDR3 has 14 residues. Trimming left V 1 base short and J 0 bases short, with 5 bases between. Looked up from germline, CDR1 is LGHNA and CDR2 is YSLEER. CDR3 nucleotides: TGCGCCAGCAGCCAAGTCTTGAGCACAGATACGCAGTATTTT. Translation: CASSQVLSTDTQYF.

This clonotype was recorded once. Possible read error: a much larger clone is one base away. The chain links TRBV6-2 or TRBV6-3 to TRBJ2-1, with 10 bases lining up with TRBD2. J lost 4 bases, V lost 7 bases, and 4 bases had no gene match. This CDR3 region has 14 residues. CDR1 is MNHEY and CDR2 is SVGEGT in the germline V gene. The CDR3: CASNPSGGYNEQFF. CDR3 coding DNA: TGTGCCAGCAACCCTAGCGGGGGTTACAATGAGCAGTTCTTC.

The chain uses TRBV5-6 and TRBJ2-2; no clear D gene. There are 13 residues in the CDR3. The germline gives CDR1 SGHDT, CDR2 YYEEEE. The V end was cut by 3 bases, the J end by 2 bases, with 5 bases between. The CDR3 nucleotides are TGTGCCAGCAGCTGGGGAAACACCGGGGAGCTGTTTTTT. This sequence encodes CASSWGNTGELFF.

There are a few counts of this clonotype. This sequence joins TRBV5-1 and TRBJ1-1; 9 positions match TRBD1. The germline gives CDR1 SGHRS, CDR2 YFSETQ. Unmatched junction bases numbered 4, after V lost 0 bases and J lost 4 bases. The CDR3 is 15 amino acids. CDR3 residues: CASSLGPGQGTEAFF. The DNA for the CDR3 is TGCGCCAGCAGCTTGGGGCCGGGACAGGGCACTGAAGCTTTCTTT. Full variable domain (rest looked up from reference TRBV5-1 and TRBJ1-1): KAGVTQTPRYLIKTRGQQVTLSCSPISGHRSVSWYQQTPGQGLQFLFEYFSETQRNKGNFPGRFSGRQFSNSRSEMNVSTLELGDSALYLCASSLGPGQGTEAFFGQGTRLTVV.

The J gene is TRBJ1-5, the V gene TRBV20-1; 7 bases are shared with TRBD1. Germline CDR1 DFQATT, CDR2 SNEGSKA (reference sequence). CDR3 length: 16 residues. The V gene end was trimmed by 0 bases and the J gene end by 4 bases; junction bases not matched to a gene: 9. Written as DNA, the CDR3 is TGCAGTGCTAGAGAACGACGCGGGACAGCGAATCAGCCCCAGCATTTT. Its translation: CSARERRGTANQPQHF.

This clonotype was detected many times. The rearrangement uses TRBV5-1 and TRBJ1-5; the D gene is possibly TRBD1 (5 bases). The CDR3 has 15 residues. The germline CDR1 and CDR2 sequences are SGHRS and YFSETQ. V lost 7 bases, J lost 3 bases, and 17 bases lay in between. CDR3 loop: CASRRDGTNNQPQHF. In DNA form, the CDR3 reads TGCGCCAGCCGACGGGACGGAACAAACAATCAGCCCCAGCATTTT.

The J gene is TRBJ2-1, the V gene TRBV7-2; 8 bases map to TRBD1. V gave up 4 bases and J gave up 8 bases; unmatched junction bases: 10. CDR1 is SGHTA and CDR2 is FQGNSA in the germline V gene. The CDR3 covers 15 residues. The CDR3 reads CASSSGQVARDEQFF. The CDR3 DNA is TGTGCCAGCAGCTCGGGACAGGTGGCGCGCGATGAGCAGTTCTTC.

This clonotype occurred a few times. This chain uses TRBV4-3 with TRBJ2-3; D uncertain. Germline values: CDR1 LGHNA, CDR2 YSLEER. V shed 1 base and J shed 1 base, with 9 bases lying between them. The CDR3 is 15 residues long. Here the CDR3 reads CASSQVGQRTDTQYF. As DNA, the CDR3 is TGCGCCAGCAGCCAAGTTGGGCAACGCACAGATACGCAGTATTTT.

In its sample, this clonotype was seen a few times. The V gene is TRBV12-3 or TRBV12-4, the J gene TRBJ2-3; D not resolved. The CDR3 is 12 amino acids. V lost 3 bases and J 5 bases, leaving 6 bases between the germline ends. CDR3 nucleotide sequence: TGTGCCAGCAGTTTTTGGGGAGATACGCAGTATTTT. It codes for CASSFWGDTQYF.

The genes are TRBV2 and TRBJ2-2; possibly TRBD2 for D (6 bases). Germline V CDR1 and CDR2: SNHLY, FYNNEI. V was trimmed by 10 bases and J by 0 bases, leaving 15 bases between them. This CDR3 spans 15 amino acids. The chain's CDR3 is CAIQGGLANTGELFF. CDR3 nucleotides: TGTGCCATACAAGGAGGGCTAGCGAACACCGGGGAGCTGTTTTTT.

V is TRBV20-1 and J is TRBJ2-7, with D hard to call. Trimming removed 0 bases at V and 9 bases at J, with 9 bases between. The CDR3 extends over 11 amino acids. The germline CDR1 and CDR2 sequences are DFQATT and SNEGSKA (reference sequence). The CDR3 loop is CSARDLVGQYF. The CDR3, as DNA: TGCAGTGCTAGAGACCTGGTTGGGCAGTACTTC.

This clonotype was detected only a few times. The chain uses TRBV6-5 and TRBJ2-3; TRBD2 agrees at 7 bases. Per germline, CDR1 MNHEY and CDR2 SVGAGI. With 0 bases clipped from V and 0 bases from J, the junction kept 3 bases outside the gene matches. CDR3 size: 16 residues. This chain's CDR3 is CASSYSGRGSTDTQYF. The DNA of the CDR3 is TGTGCCAGCAGTTACTCGGGGCGGGGGAGCACAGATACGCAGTATTTT.

The chain uses TRBV20-1 and TRBJ2-7; D gene uncertain. V was shortened by 0 bases and J by 4 bases, with 13 bases between the two germline ends. The CDR3 is 14 residues long. Germline loops: CDR1 DFQATT, CDR2 SNEGSKA (reference sequence). For the CDR3, the DNA is TGCAGTGCTAGAGACCCCGTTCTCGGGTACGAGCAGTACTTC. It is translated as CSARDPVLGYEQYF.

The sample holds a few counts of this clonotype. The genes are TRBV5-1 and TRBJ2-1; no reliable D call. Germline-derived CDR1 and CDR2 are SGHRS and YFSETQ. The ends were cut back, 7 bases at V and 0 bases at J, with 17 bases in the middle. The CDR3 loop spans 16 amino acids. DNA of the CDR3: TGCGCCAGCTCACGTGATGTAGTGAGCTCCTACAATGAGCAGTTCTTC. This sequence encodes CASSRDVVSSYNEQFF.

In this sample, this clonotype turned up a few times. This chain connects TRBV7-2 to TRBJ2-2, with D uncertain. CDR1 SGHTA and CDR2 FQGNSA come from the germline V gene. V lost 1 base, J lost 0 bases, and 6 bases lay in between. The CDR3 totals 15 residues. CDR3 in DNA: TGTGCCAGCAGCTTAGACGGCGCGAACACCGGGGAGCTGTTTTTT. Its protein product is CASSLDGANTGELFF. The whole variable domain, remainder taken from reference TRBV7-2 and TRBJ2-2, is GAGVSQSPSNKVTEKGKDVELRCDPISGHTALYWYRQSLGQGLEFLIYFQGNSAPDKSGLPSDRFSAERTGGSVSTLTIQRTQQEDSAVYLCASSLDGANTGELFFGEGSRLTVL.

In this sample, this clonotype turned up a few times. The chain uses TRBV20-1 and TRBJ1-5; D unclear. CDR1 is DFQATT, CDR2 SNEGSKA, per germline (reference sequence). V lost 0 bases and J lost 7, with 13 bases in between. This CDR3 comprises 14 residues. Written as DNA, the CDR3 is TGCAGTGCTAGAGATCGGGAGGGTTGGCAGCCCCAGCATTTT. This codes for CSARDREGWQPQHF.

This CDR3 reads CSASITSGSRPDTQYF. DNA for the CDR3: TGCAGTGCTTCGATTACTAGCGGGAGTCGGCCAGATACGCAGTATTTT. V usage is TRBV20-1 and J usage is TRBJ2-3; 11 nucleotides line up with TRBD2. Germline V CDR1 and CDR2: DFQATT, SNEGSKA (reference sequence). Germline trimming cut 5 bases from V and 4 bases from J; bases unmatched to any gene: 11. The CDR3 has 16 amino acids.

The table lists this clonotype with many counts. One end of the junction is discordant with germline, which a read error may explain. The chain employs TRBV12-3 or TRBV12-4 and TRBJ2-7; possibly TRBD1 for D (6 bases). This CDR3 is 14 amino acids long. The CDR3 region is CASSPTGSSYEQYF. The DNA for the CDR3 is TGTGCCAGCAGTCCGACAGGCAGCTCCTACGAACAGTACTTC.

This clonotype was seen only a few times. V and J are TRBV12-5 and TRBJ1-1; D is perhaps TRBD1 (5 bases). Looked up from germline, CDR1 is LGHNT and CDR2 is FRNRAP. The CDR3 covers 15 residues. V gave up 6 bases and J gave up 1 base, with 15 bases separating them. The CDR3 sequence is CASGTDRVSNTEAFF. In DNA, the CDR3 is TGTGCTAGTGGGACAGACAGAGTTTCGAACACTGAAGCTTTCTTT.

The chain joins TRBV6-9 to TRBJ1-2; D not certain. Germline V lookup: CDR1 MNHGY, CDR2 SVAAGI. V shed 4 bases and J shed 10 bases, with 13 bases lying between them. The CDR3 covers 12 residues. CDR3 in amino acids: CASSWEGQTYTF. The CDR3 bases are TGTGCCAGCAGTTGGGAAGGGCAGACCTACACCTTC.

This clonotype appeared many times. The rearrangement uses TRBV20-1 and TRBJ1-1, with D possibly being TRBD1 (5 bases). There are 12 residues in the CDR3. Germline V lookup: CDR1 DFQATT, CDR2 SNEGSKA (reference sequence). V lost 5 bases to trimming and J lost 4 bases, with 11 bases between them. The DNA of the CDR3 is TGCAGTGCTCTGACAGTATCCACTGAAGCTTTCTTT. This encodes CSALTVSTEAFF.

This chain connects TRBV5-1 to TRBJ2-7; D not resolved. This CDR3 spans 14 amino acids. The V end was cut by 2 bases, the J end by 3 bases, with 12 bases between. Germline CDR1 and CDR2: SGHRS and YFSETQ. CDR3 amino acids: CASSLRPQIYEQYF. In DNA form, the CDR3 reads TGCGCCAGCAGCTTAAGGCCCCAAATCTACGAGCAGTACTTC. Full variable domain (remainder filled in from reference TRBV5-1 and TRBJ2-7): KAGVTQTPRYLIKTRGQQVTLSCSPISGHRSVSWYQQTPGQGLQFLFEYFSETQRNKGNFPGRFSGRQFSNSRSEMNVSTLELGDSALYLCASSLRPQIYEQYFGPGTRLTVT.

This clonotype was seen a handful of times. V is TRBV6-5 and J is TRBJ2-1; 12 bases match TRBD1. CDR1 is MNHEY and CDR2 is SVGAGI in the germline V gene. The length of the CDR3 is 15 residues. The J segment lost 8 bases and the V segment lost 2 bases, leaving 4 bases of the junction unmatched. This chain's CDR3 is CASSYGTGGAYEQFF. The CDR3, as DNA: TGTGCCAGCAGTTACGGGACAGGGGGCGCGTATGAGCAGTTCTTC.

This clonotype has ten or more counts. This sequence joins TRBV6-1 and TRBJ2-1; TRBD2 agrees at 8 bases. The junction had 15 bases not matched to a gene; V was cut back by 6 bases and J by 8 bases. Germline V CDR1 and CDR2: MNHNS, SASEGT. The CDR3 contains 16 residues. CDR3 coding DNA: TGTGCCAGCAGCACGCCCCTAGCGGGCCCTGAAGATGAGCAGTTCTTC. This translates into CASSTPLAGPEDEQFF.